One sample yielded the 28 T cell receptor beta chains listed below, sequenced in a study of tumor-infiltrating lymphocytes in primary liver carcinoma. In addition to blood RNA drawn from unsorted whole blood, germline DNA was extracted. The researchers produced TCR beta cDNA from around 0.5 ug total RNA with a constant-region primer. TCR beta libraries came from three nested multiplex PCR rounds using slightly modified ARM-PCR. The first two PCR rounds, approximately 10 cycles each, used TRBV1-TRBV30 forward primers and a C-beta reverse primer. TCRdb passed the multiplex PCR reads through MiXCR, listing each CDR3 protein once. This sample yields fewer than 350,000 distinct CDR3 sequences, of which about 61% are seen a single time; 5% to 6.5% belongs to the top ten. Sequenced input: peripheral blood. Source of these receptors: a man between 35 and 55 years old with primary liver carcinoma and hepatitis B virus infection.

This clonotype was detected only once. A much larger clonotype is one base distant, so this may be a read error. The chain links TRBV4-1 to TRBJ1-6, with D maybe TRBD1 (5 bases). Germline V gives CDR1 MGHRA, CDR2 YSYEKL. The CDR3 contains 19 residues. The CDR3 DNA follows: TGCGCCAGCAGCCAAGATATGAACGGGGCCCAACATTATAATTCACCCTTCCACTTT. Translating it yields CASSQDMNGAQHYNSPFHF.

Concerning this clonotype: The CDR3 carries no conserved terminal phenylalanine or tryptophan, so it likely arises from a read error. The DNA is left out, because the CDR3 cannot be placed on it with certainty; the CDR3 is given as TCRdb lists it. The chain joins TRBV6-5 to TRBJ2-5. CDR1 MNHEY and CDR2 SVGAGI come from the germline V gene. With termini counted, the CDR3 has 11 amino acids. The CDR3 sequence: CASSYSKTEYL.

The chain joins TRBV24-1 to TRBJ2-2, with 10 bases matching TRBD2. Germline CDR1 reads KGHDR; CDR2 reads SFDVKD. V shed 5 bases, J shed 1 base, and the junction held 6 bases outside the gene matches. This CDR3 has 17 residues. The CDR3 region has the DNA TGTGCCACCAGTGGCCCTAGCGGGAGAGTGAACACCGGGGAGCTGTTTTTT. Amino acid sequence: CATSGPSGRVNTGELFF.

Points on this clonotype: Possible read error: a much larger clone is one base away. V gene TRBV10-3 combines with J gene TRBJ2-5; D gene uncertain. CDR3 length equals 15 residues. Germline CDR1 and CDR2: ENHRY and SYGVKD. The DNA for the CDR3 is TGTACCATCAGTGGTTCCACACTATACCAAGAGACCCAGTACTTC. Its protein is CTISGSTLYQETQYF.

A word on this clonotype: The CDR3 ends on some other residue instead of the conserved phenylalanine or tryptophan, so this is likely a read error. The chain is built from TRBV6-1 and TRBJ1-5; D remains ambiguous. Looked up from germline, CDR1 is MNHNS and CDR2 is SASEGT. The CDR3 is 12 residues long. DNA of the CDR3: TGTGTCAGCAGTGAGGGTTGGCAGCCCCAGCATTTA. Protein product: CVSSEGWQPQHL.

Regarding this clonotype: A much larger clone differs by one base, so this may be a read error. The CDR3 bases are TGTGCCAGCAGCTCCGGGTGGAACTCCTACGATGAGCAGTTCTTC. Amino acid sequence: CASSSGWNSYDEQFF. The chain employs TRBV6-2 or TRBV6-3 and TRBJ2-1; D remains ambiguous. The CDR3 spans 15 residues. Germline CDR1 reads MNHEY; CDR2 reads SVGEGT.

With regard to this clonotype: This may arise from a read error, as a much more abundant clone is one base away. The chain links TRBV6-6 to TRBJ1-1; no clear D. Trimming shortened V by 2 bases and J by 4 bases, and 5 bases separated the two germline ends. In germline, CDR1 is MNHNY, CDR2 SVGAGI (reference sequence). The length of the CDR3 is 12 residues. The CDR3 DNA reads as TGTGCCAGCAGTTACCAGGTCACTGAAGCTTTCTTT. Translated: CASSYQVTEAFF.

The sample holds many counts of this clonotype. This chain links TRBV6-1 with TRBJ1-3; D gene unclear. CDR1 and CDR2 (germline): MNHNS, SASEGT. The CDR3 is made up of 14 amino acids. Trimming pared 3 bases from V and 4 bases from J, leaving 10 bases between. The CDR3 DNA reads TGTGCCAGCAGTGACCCTAGCCAGGGAAACACCATATATTTT. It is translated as CASSDPSQGNTIYF.

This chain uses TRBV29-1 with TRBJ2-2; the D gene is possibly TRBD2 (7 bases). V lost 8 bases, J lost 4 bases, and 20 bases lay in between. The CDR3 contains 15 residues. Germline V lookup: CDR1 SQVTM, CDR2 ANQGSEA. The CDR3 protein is CSFITAGASTGELFF. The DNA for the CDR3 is TGCAGCTTTATCACTGCGGGGGCCAGCACCGGGGAGCTGTTTTTT.

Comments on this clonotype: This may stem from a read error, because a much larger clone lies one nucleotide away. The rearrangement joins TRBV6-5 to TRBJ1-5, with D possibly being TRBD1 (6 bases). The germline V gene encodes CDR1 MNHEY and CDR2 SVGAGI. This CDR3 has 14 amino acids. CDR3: CASSVDSSDQPQHF. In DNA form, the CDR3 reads TGTGCCAGCAGTGTGGACAGTAGCGATCAGCCCCAGCATTTT.

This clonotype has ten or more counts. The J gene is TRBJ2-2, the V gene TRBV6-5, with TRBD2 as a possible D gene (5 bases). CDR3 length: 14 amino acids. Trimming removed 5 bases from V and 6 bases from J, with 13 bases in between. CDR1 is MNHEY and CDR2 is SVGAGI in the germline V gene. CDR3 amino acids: CASSNDYSSGELFF. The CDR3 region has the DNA TGTGCCAGCAGTAACGACTATTCCTCCGGGGAGCTGTTTTTT.

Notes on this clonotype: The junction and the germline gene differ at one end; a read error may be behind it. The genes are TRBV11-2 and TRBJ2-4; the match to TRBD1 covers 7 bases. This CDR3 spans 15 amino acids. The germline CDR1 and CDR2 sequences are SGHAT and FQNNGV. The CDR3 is CASSGSGGTSNIKYF. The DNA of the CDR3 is TGTGCCAGCAGCGGGTCAGGGGGAACGTCAAACATTAAGTACTTC.

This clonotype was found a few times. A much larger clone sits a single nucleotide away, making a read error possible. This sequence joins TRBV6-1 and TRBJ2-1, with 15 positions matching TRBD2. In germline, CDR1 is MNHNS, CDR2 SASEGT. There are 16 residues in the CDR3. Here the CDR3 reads CASSDAGTSGRNEQLF. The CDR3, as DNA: TGTGCCAGCAGTGATGCTGGGACTAGCGGGAGGAATGAGCAGCTCTTC.

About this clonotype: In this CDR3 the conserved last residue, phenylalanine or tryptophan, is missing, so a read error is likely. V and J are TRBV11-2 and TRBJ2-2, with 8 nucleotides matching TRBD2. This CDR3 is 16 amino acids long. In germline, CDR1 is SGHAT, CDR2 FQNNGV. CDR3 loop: CAGSTLGLDRYGELFL. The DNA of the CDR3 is TGTGCCGGCAGCACCCTGGGACTAGATCGTTACGGGGAGCTGTTTCTT.

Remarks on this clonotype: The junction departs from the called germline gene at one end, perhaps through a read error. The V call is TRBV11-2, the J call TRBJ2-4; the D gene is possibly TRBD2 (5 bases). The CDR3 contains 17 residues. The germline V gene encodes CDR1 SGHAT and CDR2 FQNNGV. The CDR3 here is CASSLEDGGLAKNIQYF. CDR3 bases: TGTGCCAGCAGCTTAGAAGACGGCGGTCTAGCCAAAAACATCCAGTACTTC.

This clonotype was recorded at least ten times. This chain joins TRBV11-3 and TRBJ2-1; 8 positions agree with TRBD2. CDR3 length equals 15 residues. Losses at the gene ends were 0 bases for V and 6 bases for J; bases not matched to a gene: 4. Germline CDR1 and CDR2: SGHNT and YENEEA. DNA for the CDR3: TGTGCCAGCAGCTTAGAGGGGACTAGTGCCAATGAGCAGTTCTTC. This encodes CASSLEGTSANEQFF.

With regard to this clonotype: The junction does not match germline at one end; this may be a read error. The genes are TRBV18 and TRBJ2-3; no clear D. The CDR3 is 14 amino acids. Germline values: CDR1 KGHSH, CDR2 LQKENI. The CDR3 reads CASSPPESTDTQYF. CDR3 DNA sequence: TGTGCCAGCTCACCACCAGAGAGCACAGATACACAGTATTTT.

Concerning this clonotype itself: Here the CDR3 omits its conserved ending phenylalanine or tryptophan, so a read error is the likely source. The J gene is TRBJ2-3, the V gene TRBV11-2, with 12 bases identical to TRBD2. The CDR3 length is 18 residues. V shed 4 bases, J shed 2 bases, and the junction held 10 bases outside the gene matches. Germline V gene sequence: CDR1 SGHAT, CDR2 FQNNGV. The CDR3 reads CASSSHTWTSGTTDTQYY. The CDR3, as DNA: TGTGCCAGCAGCTCACACACGTGGACTAGCGGGACCACAGATACGCAGTATTAT.

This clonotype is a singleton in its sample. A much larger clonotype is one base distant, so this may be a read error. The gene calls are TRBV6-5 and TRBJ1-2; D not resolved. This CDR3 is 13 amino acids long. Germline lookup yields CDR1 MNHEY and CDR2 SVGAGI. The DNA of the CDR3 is TGTGCCAGCAGCAGGACTATGGGAGGTGGCTACATCTTC. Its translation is CASSRTMGGGYIF.

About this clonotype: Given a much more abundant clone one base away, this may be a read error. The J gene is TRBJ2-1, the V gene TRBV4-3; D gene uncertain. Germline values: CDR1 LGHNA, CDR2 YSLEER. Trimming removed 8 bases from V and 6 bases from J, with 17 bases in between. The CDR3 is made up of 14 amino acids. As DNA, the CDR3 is TGCGCCAGCCGCCCCAACTTCTACCCCAATGAGCAGTTCTTC. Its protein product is CASRPNFYPNEQFF.

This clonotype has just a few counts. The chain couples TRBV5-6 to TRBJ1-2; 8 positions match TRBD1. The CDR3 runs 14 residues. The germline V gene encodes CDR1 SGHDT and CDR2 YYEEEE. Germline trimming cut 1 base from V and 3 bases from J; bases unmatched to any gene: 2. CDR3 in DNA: TGTGCCAGCAGCTTGAGACAGGGGCACTATGGCTACACCTTC. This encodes CASSLRQGHYGYTF.

The CDR3 DNA is TGTGCCAGCAGCTTAGGGGGGAGTAGGAATGAGCAGTTCTTC. This translates into CASSLGGSRNEQFF. V and J are TRBV5-4 and TRBJ2-1; D could derive from TRBD1 or TRBD2 (6 bases each). This CDR3 comprises 14 residues. Germline CDR1 and CDR2: SGHNT and YYREEE (reference sequence). Trimming shortened V by 2 bases and J by 7 bases, and 13 bases separated the two germline ends.

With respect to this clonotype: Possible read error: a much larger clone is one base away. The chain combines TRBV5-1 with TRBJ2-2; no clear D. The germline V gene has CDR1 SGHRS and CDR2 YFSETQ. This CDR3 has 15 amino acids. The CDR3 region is CASSLVGVDTWELFF. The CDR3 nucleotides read TGCGCCAGCAGCTTGGTTGGGGTTGACACCTGGGAGCTGTTTTTT. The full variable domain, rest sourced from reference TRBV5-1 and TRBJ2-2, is KAGVTQTPRYLIKTRGQQVTLSCSPISGHRSVSWYQQTPGQGLQFLFEYFSETQRNKGNFPGRFSGRQFSNSRSEMNVSTLELGDSALYLCASSLVGVDTWELFFGEGSRLTVL.

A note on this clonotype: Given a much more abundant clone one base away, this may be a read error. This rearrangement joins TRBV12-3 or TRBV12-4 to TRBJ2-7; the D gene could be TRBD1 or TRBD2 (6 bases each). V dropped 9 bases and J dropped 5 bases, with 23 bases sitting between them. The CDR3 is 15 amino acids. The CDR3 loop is CARSPKGGKFHEQYF. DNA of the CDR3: TGTGCCAGAAGTCCCAAGGGGGGAAAATTCCACGAGCAGTACTTC.

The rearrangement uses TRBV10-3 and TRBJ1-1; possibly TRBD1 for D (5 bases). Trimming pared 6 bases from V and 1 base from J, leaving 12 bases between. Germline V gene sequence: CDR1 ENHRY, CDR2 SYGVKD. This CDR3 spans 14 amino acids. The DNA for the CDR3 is TGTGCCATCAGCCCCAGGGAAGGGAACACTGAAGCTTTCTTT. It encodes CAISPREGNTEAFF.

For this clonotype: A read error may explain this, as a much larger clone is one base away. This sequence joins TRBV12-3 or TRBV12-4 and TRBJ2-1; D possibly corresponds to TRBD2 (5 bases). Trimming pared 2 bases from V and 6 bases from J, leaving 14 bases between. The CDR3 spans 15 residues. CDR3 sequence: CASSLLVALFNEQFF. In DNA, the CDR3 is TGTGCCAGCAGTTTACTAGTAGCGTTATTCAATGAGCAGTTCTTC.

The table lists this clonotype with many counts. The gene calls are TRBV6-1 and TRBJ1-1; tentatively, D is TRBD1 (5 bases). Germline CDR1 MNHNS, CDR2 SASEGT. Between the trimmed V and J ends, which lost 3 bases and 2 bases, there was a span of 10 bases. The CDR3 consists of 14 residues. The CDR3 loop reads CASSDRDLNTEAFF. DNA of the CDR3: TGTGCCAGCAGTGATAGGGACCTAAACACTGAAGCTTTCTTT.

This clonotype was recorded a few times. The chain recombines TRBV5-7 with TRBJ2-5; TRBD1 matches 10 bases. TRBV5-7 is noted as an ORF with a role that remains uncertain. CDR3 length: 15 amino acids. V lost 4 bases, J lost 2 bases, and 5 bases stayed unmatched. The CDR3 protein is CASSPRTGGQETQYF. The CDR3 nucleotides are TGTGCCAGCAGCCCTCGGACAGGGGGTCAAGAGACCCAGTACTTC.